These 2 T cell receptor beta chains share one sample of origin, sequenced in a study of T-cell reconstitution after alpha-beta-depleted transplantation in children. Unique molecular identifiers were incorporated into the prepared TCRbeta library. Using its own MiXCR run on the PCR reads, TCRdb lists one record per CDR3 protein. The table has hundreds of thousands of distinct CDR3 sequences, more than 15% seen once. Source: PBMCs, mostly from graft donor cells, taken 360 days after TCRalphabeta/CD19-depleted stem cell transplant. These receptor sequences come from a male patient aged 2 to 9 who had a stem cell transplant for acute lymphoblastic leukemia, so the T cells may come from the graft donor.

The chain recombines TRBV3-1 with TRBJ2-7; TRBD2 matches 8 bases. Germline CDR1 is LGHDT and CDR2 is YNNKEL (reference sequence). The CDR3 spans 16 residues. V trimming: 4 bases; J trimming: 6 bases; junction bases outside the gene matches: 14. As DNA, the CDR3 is TGTGCCAGCAGCCCACAAGCGTTAGCGGGGATATCCGAGCAGTACTTC. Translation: CASSPQALAGISEQYF.

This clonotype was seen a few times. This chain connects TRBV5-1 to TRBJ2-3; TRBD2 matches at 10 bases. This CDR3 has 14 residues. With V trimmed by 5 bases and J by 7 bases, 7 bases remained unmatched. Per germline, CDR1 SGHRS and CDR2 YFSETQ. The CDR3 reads CASREGLAVYTQYF. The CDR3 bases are TGCGCCAGCAGGGAAGGACTAGCGGTCTATACGCAGTATTTT.